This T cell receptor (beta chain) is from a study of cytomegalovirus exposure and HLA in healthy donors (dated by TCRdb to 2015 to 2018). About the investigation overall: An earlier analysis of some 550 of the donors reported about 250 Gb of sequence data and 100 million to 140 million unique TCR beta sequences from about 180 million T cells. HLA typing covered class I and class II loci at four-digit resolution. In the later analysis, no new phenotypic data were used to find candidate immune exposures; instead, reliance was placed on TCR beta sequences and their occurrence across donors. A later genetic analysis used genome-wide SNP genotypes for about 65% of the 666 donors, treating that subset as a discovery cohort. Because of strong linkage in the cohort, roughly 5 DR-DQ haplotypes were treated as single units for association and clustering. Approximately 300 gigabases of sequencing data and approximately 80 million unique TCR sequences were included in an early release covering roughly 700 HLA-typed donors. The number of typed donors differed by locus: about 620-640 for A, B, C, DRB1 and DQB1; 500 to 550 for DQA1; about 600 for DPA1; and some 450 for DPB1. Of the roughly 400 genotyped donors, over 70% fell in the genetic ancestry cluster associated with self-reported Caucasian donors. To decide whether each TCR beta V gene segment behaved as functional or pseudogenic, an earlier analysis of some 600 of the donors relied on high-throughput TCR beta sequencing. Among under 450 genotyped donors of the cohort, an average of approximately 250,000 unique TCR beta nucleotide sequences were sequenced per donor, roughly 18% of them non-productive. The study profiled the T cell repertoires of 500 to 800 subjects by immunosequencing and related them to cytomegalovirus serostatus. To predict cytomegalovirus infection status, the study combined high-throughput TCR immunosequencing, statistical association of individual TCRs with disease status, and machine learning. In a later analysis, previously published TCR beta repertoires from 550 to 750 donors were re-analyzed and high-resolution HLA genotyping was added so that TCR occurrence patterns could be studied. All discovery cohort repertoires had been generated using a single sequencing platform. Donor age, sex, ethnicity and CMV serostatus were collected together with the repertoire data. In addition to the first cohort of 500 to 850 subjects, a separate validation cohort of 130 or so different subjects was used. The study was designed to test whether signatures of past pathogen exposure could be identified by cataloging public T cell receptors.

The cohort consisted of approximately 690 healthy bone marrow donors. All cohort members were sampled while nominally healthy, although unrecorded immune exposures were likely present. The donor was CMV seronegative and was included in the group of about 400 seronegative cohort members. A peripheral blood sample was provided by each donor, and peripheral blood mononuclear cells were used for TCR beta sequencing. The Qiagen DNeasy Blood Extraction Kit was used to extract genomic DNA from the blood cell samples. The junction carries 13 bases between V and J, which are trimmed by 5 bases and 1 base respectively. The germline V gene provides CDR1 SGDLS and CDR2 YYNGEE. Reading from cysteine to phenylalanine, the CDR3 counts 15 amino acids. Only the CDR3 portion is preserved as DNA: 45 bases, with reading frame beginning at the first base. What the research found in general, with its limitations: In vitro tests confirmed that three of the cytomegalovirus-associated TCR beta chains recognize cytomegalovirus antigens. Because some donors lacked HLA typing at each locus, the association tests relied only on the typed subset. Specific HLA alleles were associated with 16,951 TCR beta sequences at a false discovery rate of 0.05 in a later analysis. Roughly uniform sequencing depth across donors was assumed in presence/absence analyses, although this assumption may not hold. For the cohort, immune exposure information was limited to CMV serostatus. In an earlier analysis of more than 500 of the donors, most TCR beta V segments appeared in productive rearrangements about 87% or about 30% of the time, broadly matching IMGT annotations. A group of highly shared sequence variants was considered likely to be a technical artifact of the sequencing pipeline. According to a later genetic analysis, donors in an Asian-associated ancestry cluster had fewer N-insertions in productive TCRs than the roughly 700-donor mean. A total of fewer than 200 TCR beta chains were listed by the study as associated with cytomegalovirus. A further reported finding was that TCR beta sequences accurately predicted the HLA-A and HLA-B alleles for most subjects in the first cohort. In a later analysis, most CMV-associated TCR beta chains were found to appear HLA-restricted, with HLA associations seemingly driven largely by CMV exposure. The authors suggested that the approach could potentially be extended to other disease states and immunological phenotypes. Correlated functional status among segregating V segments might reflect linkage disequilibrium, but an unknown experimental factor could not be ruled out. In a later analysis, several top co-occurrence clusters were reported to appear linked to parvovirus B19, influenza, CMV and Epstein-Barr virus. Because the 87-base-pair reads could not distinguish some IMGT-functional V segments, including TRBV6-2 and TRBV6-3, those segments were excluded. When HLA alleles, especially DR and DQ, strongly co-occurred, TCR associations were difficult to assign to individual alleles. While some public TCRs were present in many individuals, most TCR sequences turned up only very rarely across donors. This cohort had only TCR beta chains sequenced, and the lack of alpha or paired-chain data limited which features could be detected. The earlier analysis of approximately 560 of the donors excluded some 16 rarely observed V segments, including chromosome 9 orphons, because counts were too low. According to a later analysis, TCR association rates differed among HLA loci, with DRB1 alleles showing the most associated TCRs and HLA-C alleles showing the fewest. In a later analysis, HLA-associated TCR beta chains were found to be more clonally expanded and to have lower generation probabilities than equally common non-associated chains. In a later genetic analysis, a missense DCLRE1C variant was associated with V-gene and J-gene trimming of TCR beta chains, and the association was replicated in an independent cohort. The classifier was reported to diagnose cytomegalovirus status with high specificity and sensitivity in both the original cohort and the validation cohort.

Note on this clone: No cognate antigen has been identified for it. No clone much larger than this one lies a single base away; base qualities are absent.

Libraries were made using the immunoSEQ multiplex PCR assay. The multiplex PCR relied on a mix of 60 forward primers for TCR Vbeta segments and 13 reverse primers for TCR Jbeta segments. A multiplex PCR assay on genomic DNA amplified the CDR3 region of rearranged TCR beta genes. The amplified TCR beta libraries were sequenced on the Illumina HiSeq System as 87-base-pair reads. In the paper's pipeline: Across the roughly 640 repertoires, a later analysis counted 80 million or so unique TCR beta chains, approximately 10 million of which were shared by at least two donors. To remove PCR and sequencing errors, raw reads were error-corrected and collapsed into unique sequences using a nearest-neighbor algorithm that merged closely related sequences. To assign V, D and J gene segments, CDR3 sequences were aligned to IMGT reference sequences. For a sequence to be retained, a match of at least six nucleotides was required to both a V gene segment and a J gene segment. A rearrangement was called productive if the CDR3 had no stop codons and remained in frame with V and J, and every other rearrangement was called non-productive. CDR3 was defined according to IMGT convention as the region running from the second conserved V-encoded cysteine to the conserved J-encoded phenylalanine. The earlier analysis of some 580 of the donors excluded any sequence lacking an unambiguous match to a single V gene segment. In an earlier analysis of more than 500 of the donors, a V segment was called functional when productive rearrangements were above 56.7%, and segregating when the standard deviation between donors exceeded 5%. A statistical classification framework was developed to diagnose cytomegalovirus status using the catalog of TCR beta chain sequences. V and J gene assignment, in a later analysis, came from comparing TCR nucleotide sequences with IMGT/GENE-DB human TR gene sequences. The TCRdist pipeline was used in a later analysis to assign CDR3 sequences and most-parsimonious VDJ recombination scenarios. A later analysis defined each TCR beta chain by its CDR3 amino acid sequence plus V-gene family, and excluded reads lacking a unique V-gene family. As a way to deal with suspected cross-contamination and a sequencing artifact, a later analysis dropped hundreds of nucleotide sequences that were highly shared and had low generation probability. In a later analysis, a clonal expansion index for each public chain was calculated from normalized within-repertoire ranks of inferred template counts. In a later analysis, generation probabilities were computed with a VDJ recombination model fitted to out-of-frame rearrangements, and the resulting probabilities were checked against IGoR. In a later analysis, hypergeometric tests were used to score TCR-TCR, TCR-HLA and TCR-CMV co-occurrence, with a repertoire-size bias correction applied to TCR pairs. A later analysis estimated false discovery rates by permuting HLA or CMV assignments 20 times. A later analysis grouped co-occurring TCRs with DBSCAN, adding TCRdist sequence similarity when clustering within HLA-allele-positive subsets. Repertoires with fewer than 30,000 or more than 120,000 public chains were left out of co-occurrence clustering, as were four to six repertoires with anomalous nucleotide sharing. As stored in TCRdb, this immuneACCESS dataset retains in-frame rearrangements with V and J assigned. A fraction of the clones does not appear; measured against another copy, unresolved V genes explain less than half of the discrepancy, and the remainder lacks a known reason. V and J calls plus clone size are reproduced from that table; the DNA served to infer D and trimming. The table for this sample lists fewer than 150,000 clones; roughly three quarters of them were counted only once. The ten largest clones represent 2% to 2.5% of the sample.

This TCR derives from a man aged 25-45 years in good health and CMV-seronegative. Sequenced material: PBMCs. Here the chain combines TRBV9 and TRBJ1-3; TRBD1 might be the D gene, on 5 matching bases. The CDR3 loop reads CASSRDSTSGNTIYF. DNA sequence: TGTGCCAGCAGTAGGGACTCTACTTCTGGAAACACCATATATTTT.